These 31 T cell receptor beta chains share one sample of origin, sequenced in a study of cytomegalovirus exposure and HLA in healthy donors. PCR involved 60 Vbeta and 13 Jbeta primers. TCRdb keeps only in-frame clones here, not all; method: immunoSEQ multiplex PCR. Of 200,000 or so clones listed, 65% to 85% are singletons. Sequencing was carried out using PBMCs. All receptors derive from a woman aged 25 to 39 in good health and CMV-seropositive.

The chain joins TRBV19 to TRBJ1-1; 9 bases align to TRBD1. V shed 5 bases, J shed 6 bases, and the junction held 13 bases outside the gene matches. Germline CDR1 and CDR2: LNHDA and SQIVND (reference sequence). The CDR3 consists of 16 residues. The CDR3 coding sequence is TGTGCCAGTAGTGGTTTAATGGGACAGGGCTCGCCTGAAGCTTTCTTT. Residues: CASSGLMGQGSPEAFF.

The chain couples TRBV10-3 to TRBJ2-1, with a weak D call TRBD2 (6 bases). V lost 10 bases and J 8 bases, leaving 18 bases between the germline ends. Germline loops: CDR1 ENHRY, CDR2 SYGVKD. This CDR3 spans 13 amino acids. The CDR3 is CASAARLVHEQFF. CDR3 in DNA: TGTGCCAGCGCCGCCCGACTAGTCCATGAGCAGTTCTTC.

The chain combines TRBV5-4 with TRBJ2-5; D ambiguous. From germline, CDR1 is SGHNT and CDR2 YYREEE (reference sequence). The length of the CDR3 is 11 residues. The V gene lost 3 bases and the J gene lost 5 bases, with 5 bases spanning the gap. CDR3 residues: CASSSFETQYF. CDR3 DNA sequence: TGTGCCAGCAGCTCGTTTGAGACCCAGTACTTC.

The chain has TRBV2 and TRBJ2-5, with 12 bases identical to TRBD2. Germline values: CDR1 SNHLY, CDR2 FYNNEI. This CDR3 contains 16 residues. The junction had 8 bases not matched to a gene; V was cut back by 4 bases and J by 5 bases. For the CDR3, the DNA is TGTGCCAGCAGTGGGGGACTAGCGGGCCTAAAGGAGACCCAGTACTTC. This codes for CASSGGLAGLKETQYF.

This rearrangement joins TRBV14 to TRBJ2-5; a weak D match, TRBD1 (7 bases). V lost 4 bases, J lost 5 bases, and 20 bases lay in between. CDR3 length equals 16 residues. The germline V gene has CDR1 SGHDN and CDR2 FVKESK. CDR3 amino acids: CASSPAGGSRWETQYF. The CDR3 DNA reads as TGTGCCAGCAGCCCGGCAGGGGGGTCACGATGGGAGACCCAGTACTTC.

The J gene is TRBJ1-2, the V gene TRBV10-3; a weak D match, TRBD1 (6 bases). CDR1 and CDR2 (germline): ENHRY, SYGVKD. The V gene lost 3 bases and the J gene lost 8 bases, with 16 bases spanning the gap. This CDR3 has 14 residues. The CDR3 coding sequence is TGTGCCATCAGTGACGACAGGCCTCTATTGGGCTACACCTTC. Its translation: CAISDDRPLLGYTF.

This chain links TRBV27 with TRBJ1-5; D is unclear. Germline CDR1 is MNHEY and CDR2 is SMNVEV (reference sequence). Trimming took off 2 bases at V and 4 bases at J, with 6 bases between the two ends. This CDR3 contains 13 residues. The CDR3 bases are TGTGCCAGCAGTTTACAGGTGAATCAGCCCCAGCATTTT. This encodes CASSLQVNQPQHF.

The CDR3 spells CASSPQGFTEAFF. CDR3 nucleotide sequence: TGTGCCAGCAGCCCACAGGGGTTCACTGAAGCTTTCTTT. The chain uses TRBV6-5 and TRBJ1-1; 7 bases map to TRBD1. Looked up from germline, CDR1 is MNHEY and CDR2 is SVGAGI. There are 13 residues in the CDR3. The J segment lost 4 bases and the V segment lost 6 bases, leaving 5 bases of the junction unmatched.

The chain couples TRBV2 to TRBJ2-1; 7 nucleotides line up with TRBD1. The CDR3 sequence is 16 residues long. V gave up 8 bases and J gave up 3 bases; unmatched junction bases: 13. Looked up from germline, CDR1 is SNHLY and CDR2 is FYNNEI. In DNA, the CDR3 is TGTGCCAGCTTACCATCCGGGACAGAAAACTACAATGAGCAGTTCTTC. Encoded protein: CASLPSGTENYNEQFF.

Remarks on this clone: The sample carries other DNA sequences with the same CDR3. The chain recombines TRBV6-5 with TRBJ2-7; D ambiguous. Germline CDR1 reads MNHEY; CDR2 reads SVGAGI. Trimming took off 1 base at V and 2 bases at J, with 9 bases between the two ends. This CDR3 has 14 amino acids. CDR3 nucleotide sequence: TGTGCCAGCAGTTACTGGGCAAGTGCCTACGAGCAGTACTTC. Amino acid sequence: CASSYWASAYEQYF.

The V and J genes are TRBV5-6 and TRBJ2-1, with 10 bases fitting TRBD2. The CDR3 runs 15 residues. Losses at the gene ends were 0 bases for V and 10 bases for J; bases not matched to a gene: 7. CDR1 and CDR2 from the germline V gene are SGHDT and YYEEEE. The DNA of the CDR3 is TGTGCCAGCAGCTTGGGACTAGCGGGCCCGGGGGAGCAGTTCTTC. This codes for CASSLGLAGPGEQFF.

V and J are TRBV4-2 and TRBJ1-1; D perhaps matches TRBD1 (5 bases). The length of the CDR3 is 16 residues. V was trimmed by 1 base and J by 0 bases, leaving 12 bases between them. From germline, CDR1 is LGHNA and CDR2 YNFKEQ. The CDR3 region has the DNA TGTGCCAGCAGCCAAGGGGGAGGGGCCATGAACACTGAAGCTTTCTTT. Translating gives CASSQGGGAMNTEAFF.

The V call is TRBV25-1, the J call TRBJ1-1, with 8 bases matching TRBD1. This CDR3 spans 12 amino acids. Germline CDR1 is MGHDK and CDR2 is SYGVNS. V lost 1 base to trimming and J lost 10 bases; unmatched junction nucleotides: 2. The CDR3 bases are TGTGCCAGCAGTGAATCTGACAGGGGAGCTTTCTTT. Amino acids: CASSESDRGAFF.

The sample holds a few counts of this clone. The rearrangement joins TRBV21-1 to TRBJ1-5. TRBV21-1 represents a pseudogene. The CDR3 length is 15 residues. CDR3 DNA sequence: TGTGCCAGCAGCAACGTCGGAGGGGAGGATCAGCCCCAGCATTTT. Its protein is CASSNVGGEDQPQHF.

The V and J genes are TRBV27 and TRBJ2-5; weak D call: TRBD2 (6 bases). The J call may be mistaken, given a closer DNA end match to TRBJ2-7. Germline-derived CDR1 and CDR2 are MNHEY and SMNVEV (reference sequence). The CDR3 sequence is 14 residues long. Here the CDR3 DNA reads TGTGCCAGCAGACTGGACTCGGCGGGGCTCGAGCAGTACTTC. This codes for CASRLDSAGLEQYF.

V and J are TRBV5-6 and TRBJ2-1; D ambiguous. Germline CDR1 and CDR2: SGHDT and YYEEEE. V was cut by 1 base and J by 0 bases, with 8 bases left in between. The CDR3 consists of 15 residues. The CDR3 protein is CASSLTESSYNEQFF. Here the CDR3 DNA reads TGTGCCAGCAGCTTGACAGAGAGCTCCTACAATGAGCAGTTCTTC.

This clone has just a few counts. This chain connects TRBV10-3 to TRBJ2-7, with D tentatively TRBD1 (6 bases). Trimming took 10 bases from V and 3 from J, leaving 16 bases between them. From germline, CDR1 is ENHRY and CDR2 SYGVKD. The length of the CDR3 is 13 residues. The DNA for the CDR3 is TGTGCCAGGCATAGTCAGGGGTTCTACGAGCAGTACTTC. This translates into CARHSQGFYEQYF.

CDR3 bases: TGCGCCAGTGGACAGGGGGTCCACCAAGAGACCCAGTACTTC. Translation gives CASGQGVHQETQYF. V and J are TRBV10-2 and TRBJ2-5, with 10 bases that match TRBD1. V was pared by 9 bases and J by 0 bases, with 4 bases of the junction left unmatched. The CDR3 length is 14 residues. CDR1 is WSHSY and CDR2 is SAAADI in the germline V gene.

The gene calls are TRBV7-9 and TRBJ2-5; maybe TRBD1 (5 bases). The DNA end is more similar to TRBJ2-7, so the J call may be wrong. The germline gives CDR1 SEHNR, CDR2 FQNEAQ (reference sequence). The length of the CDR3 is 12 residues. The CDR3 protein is CASSEGDYEQYF. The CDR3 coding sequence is TGTGCCAGCAGCGAAGGGGACTACGAGCAGTACTTC.

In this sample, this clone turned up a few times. The CDR3 sequence is CASSSREGYNNEQFF. The DNA of the CDR3 is TGTGCCAGCAGCTCGCGGGAGGGCTATAACAATGAGCAGTTCTTC. The rearrangement uses TRBV7-2 and TRBJ2-1, with 9 bases fitting TRBD2. CDR3 length: 15 residues. Germline assignment: CDR1 SGHTA and CDR2 FQGNSA. The trim removed 4 bases at V and 5 bases at J, leaving 6 bases unmatched.

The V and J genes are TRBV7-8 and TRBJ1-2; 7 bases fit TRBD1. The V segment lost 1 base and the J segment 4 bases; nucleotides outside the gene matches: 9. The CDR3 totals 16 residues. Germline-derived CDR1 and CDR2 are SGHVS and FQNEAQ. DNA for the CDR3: TGTGCCAGCAGCTTAGGGGGTCAGACAGGGCTCTATGGCTACACCTTC. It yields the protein CASSLGGQTGLYGYTF.

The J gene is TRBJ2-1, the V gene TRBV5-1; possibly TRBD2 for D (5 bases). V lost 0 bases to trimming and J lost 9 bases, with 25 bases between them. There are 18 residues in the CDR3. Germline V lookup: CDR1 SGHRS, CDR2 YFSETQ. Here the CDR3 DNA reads TGCGCCAGCAGCTTGGTCTTCCCGGGATTAAAGACGGGTGTTGAGCAGTTCTTC. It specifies CASSLVFPGLKTGVEQFF.

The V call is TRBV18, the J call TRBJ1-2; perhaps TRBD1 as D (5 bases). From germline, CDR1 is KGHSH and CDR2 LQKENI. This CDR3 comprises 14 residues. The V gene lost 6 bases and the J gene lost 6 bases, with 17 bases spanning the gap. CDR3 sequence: CASSRVVVSNGYTF. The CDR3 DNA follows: TGTGCCAGCTCCAGGGTGGTTGTCTCCAATGGCTACACCTTC.

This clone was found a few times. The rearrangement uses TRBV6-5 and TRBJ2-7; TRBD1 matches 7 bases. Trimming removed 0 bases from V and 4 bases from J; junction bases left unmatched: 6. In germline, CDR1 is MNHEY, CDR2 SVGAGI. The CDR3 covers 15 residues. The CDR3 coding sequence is TGTGCCAGCAGTTACTCCAGGGGGTCTTCATACGAGCAGTACTTC. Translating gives CASSYSRGSSYEQYF.

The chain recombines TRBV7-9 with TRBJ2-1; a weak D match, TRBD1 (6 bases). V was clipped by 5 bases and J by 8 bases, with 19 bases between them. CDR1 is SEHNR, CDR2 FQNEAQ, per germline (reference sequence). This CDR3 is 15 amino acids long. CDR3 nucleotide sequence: TGTGCCAGCAGCCGCCGGGACACGCGCCCACATGAGCAGTTCTTC. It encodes CASSRRDTRPHEQFF.

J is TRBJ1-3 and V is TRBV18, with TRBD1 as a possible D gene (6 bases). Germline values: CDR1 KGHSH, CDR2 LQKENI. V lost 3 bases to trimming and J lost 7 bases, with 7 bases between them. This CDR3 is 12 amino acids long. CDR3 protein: CASSPQGNTIYF. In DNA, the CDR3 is TGTGCCAGCTCACCGCAGGGGAACACCATATATTTT.

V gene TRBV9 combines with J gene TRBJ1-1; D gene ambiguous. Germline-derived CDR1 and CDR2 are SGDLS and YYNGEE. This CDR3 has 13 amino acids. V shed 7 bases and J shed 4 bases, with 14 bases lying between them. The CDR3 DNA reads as TGTGCCAGCGTGGCGGGCAGCCTCACTGAAGCTTTCTTT. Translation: CASVAGSLTEAFF.

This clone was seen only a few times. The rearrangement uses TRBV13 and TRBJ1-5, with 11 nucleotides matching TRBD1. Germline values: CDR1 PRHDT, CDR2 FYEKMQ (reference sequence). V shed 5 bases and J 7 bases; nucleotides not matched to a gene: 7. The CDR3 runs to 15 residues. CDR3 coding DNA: TGTGCCAGCAGCCGGGGACAGGGGGAATTGCAGCCCCAGCATTTT. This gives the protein CASSRGQGELQPQHF.

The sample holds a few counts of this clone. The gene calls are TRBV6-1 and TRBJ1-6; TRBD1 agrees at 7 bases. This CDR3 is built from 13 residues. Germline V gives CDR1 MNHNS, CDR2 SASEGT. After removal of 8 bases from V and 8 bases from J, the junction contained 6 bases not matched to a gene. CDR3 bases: TGTGCCAGCTCGGGACAGACAGATTCACCCCTCCACTTT. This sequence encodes CASSGQTDSPLHF.

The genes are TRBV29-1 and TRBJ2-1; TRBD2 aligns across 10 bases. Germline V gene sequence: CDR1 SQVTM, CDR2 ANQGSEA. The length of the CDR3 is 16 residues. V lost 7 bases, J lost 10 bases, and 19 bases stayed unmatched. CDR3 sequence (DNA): TGCAGCGGGGGGGAGAAAGCGGGAGGGAGTATGAGGGAGCAGTTCTTC. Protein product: CSGGEKAGGSMREQFF.

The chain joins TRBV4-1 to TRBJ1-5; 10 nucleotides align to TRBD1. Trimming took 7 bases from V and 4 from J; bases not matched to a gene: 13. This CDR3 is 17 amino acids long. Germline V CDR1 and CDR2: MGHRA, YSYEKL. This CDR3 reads CASIRVRDRGRNQPQHF. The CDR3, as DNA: TGCGCCAGCATCCGGGTGCGGGACAGGGGACGGAATCAGCCCCAGCATTTT.